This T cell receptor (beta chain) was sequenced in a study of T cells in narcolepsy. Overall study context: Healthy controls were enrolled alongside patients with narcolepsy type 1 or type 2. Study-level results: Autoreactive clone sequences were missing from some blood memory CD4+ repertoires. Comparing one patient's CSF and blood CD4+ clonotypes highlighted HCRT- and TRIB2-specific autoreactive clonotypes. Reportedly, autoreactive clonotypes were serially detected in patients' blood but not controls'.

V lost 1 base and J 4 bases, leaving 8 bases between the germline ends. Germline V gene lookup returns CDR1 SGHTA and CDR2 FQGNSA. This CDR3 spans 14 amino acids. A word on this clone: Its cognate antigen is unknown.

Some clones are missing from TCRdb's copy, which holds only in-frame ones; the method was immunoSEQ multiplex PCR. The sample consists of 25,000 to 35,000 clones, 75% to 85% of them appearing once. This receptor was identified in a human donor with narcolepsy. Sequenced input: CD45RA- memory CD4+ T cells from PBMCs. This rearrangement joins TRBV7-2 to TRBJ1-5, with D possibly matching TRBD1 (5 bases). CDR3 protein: CASSLVGGNQPQHF. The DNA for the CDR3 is TGTGCCAGCAGCTTAGTTGGGGGGAATCAGCCCCAGCATTTT.